The 26 T cell receptor beta chains presented below share a single source sample, sequenced in a study of CD8+CD57+ T cells in acquired aplastic anemia. Genomic DNA provided the template from which TCR beta VDJ and CDR3 profiles were obtained. TCRdb re-called the reads with MiXCR, one entry per CDR3 protein. The repertoire holds roughly 180,000 distinct CDR3 sequences, with roughly 64% as singletons. The sample consisted of sorted CD4+, CD8+, or CD8+CD57+ T cells (not recorded which) from PBMCs. The receptor source for this set is a human donor with severe aplastic anemia or a healthy control (not recorded which).

Ten or more counts support this clonotype. The chain joins TRBV6-6 to TRBJ1-1; unclear D gene. This CDR3 is built from 12 residues. Trimming removed 7 bases at V and 8 bases at J, with 14 bases between. The germline gives CDR1 MNHNY, CDR2 SVGAGI (reference sequence). As DNA, the CDR3 is TGTGCCAGCACTTCAGCCCCACTCGAAGCTTTCTTT. Translated, it gives CASTSAPLEAFF.

This chain joins TRBV5-1 and TRBJ1-4; D unclear. Germline CDR1 and CDR2: SGHRS and YFSETQ. The CDR3 spans 13 residues. Trimming left V 4 bases short and J 6 bases short, with 10 bases between. In DNA form, the CDR3 reads TGCGCCAGCAGCCGCGACATGGATGAAAAACTGTTTTTT. This sequence encodes CASSRDMDEKLFF.

The V gene is TRBV7-9, the J gene TRBJ2-7, with D possibly being TRBD1 (5 bases). This CDR3 has 16 residues. V gave up 5 bases and J gave up 5 bases, with 22 bases separating them. The germline gives CDR1 SEHNR, CDR2 FQNEAQ (reference sequence). The CDR3 DNA is TGTGCCAGCAGCGGCATACAGGTTTTTTTATCCAACGAGCAGTACTTC. Its protein is CASSGIQVFLSNEQYF. Complete variable domain (other parts from reference TRBV7-9 and TRBJ2-7): DTGVSQNPRHKITKRGQNVTFRCDPISEHNRLYWYRQTLGQGPEFLTYFQNEAQLEKSRLLSDRFSAERPKGSFSTLEIQRTEQGDSAMYLCASSGIQVFLSNEQYFGPGTRLTVT.

This clonotype appeared many times. This chain uses TRBV19 with TRBJ2-7, with D perhaps matching TRBD1 (5 bases). V lost 1 base to trimming and J lost 5 bases, with 12 bases between them. Germline assignment: CDR1 LNHDA and CDR2 SQIVND (reference sequence). The CDR3 spans 14 residues. Here the CDR3 reads CASSIGTRGDEQYF. In DNA form, the CDR3 reads TGTGCCAGTAGTATAGGGACAAGGGGTGACGAGCAGTACTTC.

The chain has TRBV19 and TRBJ1-1; 7 nucleotides agree with TRBD1. Unmatched junction bases numbered 5, after V lost 6 bases and J lost 1 base. The germline CDR1 and CDR2 sequences are LNHDA and SQIVND (reference sequence). The CDR3 spans 14 residues. CDR3 sequence (DNA): TGTGCCAGTAGCTCCGGACAGGCGAACACTGAAGCTTTCTTT. It codes for CASSSGQANTEAFF.

This clonotype was observed once. The rearrangement links TRBV7-9 to TRBJ1-3, with D possibly being TRBD1 (6 bases). Trimming stripped 0 bases from V and 1 base from J, with 10 bases between. Germline-derived CDR1 and CDR2 are SEHNR and FQNEAQ (reference sequence). This CDR3 has 16 amino acids. This CDR3 is CASSLAFGTSGNTIYF. CDR3 coding DNA: TGTGCCAGCAGCTTAGCTTTTGGGACATCTGGAAACACCATATATTTT.

In its sample, this clonotype was seen many times. The J gene is TRBJ1-2, the V gene TRBV19; unclear D gene. The CDR3 sequence is 11 residues long. Looked up from germline, CDR1 is LNHDA and CDR2 is SQIVND (reference sequence). The germline V and J ends were trimmed by 7 bases and 8 bases, with 11 bases remaining between them. The CDR3, as DNA: TGTGCCAGTAATCCTAGAAGAGGCTACACCTTC. It translates to CASNPRRGYTF.

The genes are TRBV29-1 and TRBJ1-2, with a tentative D call TRBD1 (5 bases). With 1 base removed from V and 0 bases from J, the gap between germline ends came to 18 bases. CDR3 length: 17 amino acids. Germline V gives CDR1 SQVTM, CDR2 ANQGSEA. The CDR3 DNA sequence: TGCAGCGTTGAAGGGGGGATTGAGCCGGGCACTAACTATGGCTACACCTTC. This codes for CSVEGGIEPGTNYGYTF.

The CDR3, as DNA: TGTGCCAGCAGTTCGGACCTAGGTGGAAACACCATATATTTT. Translated: CASSSDLGGNTIYF. The chain combines TRBV12-3 or TRBV12-4 with TRBJ1-3; D not certain. The CDR3 loop spans 14 amino acids. V was cut by 4 bases and J by 3 bases, with 10 bases left in between.

In this sample, this clonotype turned up a few times. The chain uses TRBV15 and TRBJ2-7; D possibly corresponds to TRBD2 (6 bases). The germline V gene encodes CDR1 LNHNV and CDR2 YYDKDF (reference sequence). V lost 3 bases and J lost 3, with 15 bases in between. The CDR3 sequence is 15 residues long. CDR3 sequence: CATSRGGLQIYEQYF. The CDR3 nucleotides read TGTGCCACCAGCAGGGGAGGACTTCAGATCTACGAGCAGTACTTC.

This chain links TRBV7-8 with TRBJ2-3, with a weak D call TRBD1 (6 bases). This CDR3 spans 16 amino acids. V lost 4 bases, J lost 5 bases, and 19 bases lay in between. Germline values: CDR1 SGHVS, CDR2 FQNEAQ. The CDR3 sequence: CASSSITGSGLDTQYF. The CDR3 bases are TGTGCCAGCAGCTCAATTACAGGGTCTGGTTTAGATACGCAGTATTTT.

The V call is TRBV2, the J call TRBJ1-5; D not certain. Germline CDR1 is SNHLY and CDR2 is FYNNEI. V was cut by 5 bases and J by 0 bases, with 8 bases left in between. The CDR3 length is 14 residues. CDR3 sequence reads: CASSPTNSNQPQHF. The CDR3 bases are TGTGCCAGCAGTCCGACGAATAGCAATCAGCCCCAGCATTTT.

The chain's CDR3 is CASSSRQGPPPLHF. The CDR3 DNA sequence: TGTGCCAGCAGCTCCCGGCAGGGCCCGCCACCCCTCCACTTT. The rearrangement links TRBV7-2 to TRBJ1-6, with a tentative D call TRBD1 (5 bases). This CDR3 is built from 14 residues. CDR1 SGHTA and CDR2 FQGNSA come from the germline V gene. Trimming left V 4 bases short and J 11 bases short, with 15 bases between.

This clonotype occurred many times. This rearrangement joins TRBV9 to TRBJ1-2, with TRBD1 matching 7 bases. The CDR3 is 15 residues long. Unmatched junction bases numbered 9, after V lost 3 bases and J lost 4 bases. The germline V gene encodes CDR1 SGDLS and CDR2 YYNGEE. CDR3 in DNA: TGTGCCAGCAGCGGGATTACAGGGGTTCTCTATGGCTACACCTTC. Translating gives CASSGITGVLYGYTF.

This clonotype occurred once. V gene TRBV29-1 combines with J gene TRBJ1-2; 8 bases match TRBD1. The trim removed 4 bases at V and 0 bases at J, leaving 7 bases unmatched. Looked up from germline, CDR1 is SQVTM and CDR2 is ANQGSEA. The CDR3 loop spans 15 amino acids. The CDR3 DNA reads as TGCAGCGTTGTGTTAGTGGACAGGGCTAACTATGGCTACACCTTC. Protein sequence: CSVVLVDRANYGYTF.

This clonotype was found many times. The genes are TRBV2 and TRBJ1-1; TRBD1 is a possible D gene (6 bases). The V end was cut by 6 bases, the J end by 0 bases, with 17 bases between. There are 16 residues in the CDR3. CDR1 SNHLY and CDR2 FYNNEI come from the germline V gene. This CDR3 is CASRRGGGGMNTEAFF. The CDR3, as DNA: TGTGCCAGCAGAAGAGGGGGGGGGGGAATGAACACTGAAGCTTTCTTT.

This clonotype was recorded a few times. This chain links TRBV20-1 with TRBJ2-6; D not resolved. The CDR3 spans 16 residues. Trimming removed 1 base from V and 0 bases from J, with 10 bases in between. CDR1 DFQATT and CDR2 SNEGSKA come from the germline V gene (reference sequence). CDR3 region: CSARVLTASGANVLTF. In nucleotides, the CDR3 is TGCAGTGCTAGAGTCCTCACGGCCTCTGGGGCCAACGTCCTGACTTTC.

This chain's CDR3 is CASSLGQGGFRASPLHF. The CDR3 nucleotides read TGTGCCAGCAGCTTAGGGCAGGGAGGGTTTAGGGCTTCACCCCTCCACTTT. This chain connects TRBV7-2 to TRBJ1-6; possible D gene TRBD1, 5 bases. CDR1 and CDR2 (germline): SGHTA, FQGNSA. This CDR3 has 17 amino acids. V gave up 1 base and J gave up 9 bases, with 19 bases separating them. The variable domain in full, with the rest retrieved from reference TRBV7-2 and TRBJ1-6, is GAGVSQSPSNKVTEKGKDVELRCDPISGHTALYWYRQSLGQGLEFLIYFQGNSAPDKSGLPSDRFSAERTGGSVSTLTIQRTQQEDSAVYLCASSLGQGGFRASPLHFGNGTRLTVT.

The chain links TRBV19 to TRBJ2-3; D possibly corresponds to TRBD2 (7 bases). Germline CDR1 LNHDA, CDR2 SQIVND (reference sequence). This CDR3 contains 16 residues. Trimming took 5 bases from V and 4 from J, leaving 19 bases between them. The CDR3, as DNA: TGTGCCAGTAGTGTATTTGGTGGGGGGGCTTCAGATACGCAGTATTTT. It translates to CASSVFGGGASDTQYF.

The chain is built from TRBV24-1 and TRBJ1-2; 11 bases line up with TRBD1. The CDR3 runs to 17 residues. CDR1 is KGHDR and CDR2 is SFDVKD in the germline V gene. V lost 3 bases, J lost 6 bases, and 11 bases stayed unmatched. The CDR3 nucleotides read TGTGCCACCAGTGATGCCCGTCGGACAGGGGGCGCTCATGGCTACACCTTC. This translates into CATSDARRTGGAHGYTF.

This clonotype has a count of ten or more. The V gene is TRBV7-3, the J gene TRBJ2-1; D perhaps matches TRBD2 (5 bases). Germline V gene lookup returns CDR1 SGHTA and CDR2 FQGTGA. CDR3 length equals 15 residues. V lost 3 bases to trimming and J lost 2 bases, with 11 bases between them. The chain's CDR3 is CASSLGVGAYNEQFF. CDR3 nucleotides: TGTGCCAGCAGCTTGGGCGTCGGGGCCTACAATGAGCAGTTCTTC.

This rearrangement joins TRBV19 to TRBJ1-5, with no clear D. The CDR3 is made up of 12 amino acids. With 5 bases removed from V and 9 bases from J, the gap between germline ends came to 11 bases. Germline V gives CDR1 LNHDA, CDR2 SQIVND (reference sequence). The CDR3 here is CASSVRQGPQHF. Here the CDR3 DNA reads TGTGCCAGTAGTGTCAGACAAGGGCCCCAGCATTTT.

To note about this clonotype: The CDR3 ends on some other residue instead of the conserved phenylalanine or tryptophan, so this is likely a read error. The chain links TRBV20-1 to TRBJ2-3; 10 bases align to TRBD2. This CDR3 comprises 13 residues. The germline V gene has CDR1 DFQATT and CDR2 SNEGSKA (reference sequence). The CDR3 region is CSALGLAIDTQYL. The CDR3 DNA reads as TGCAGTGCGCTGGGACTAGCGATAGATACTCAGTATCTT.

The rearrangement joins TRBV7-9 to TRBJ2-5; TRBD1 matches at 10 bases. CDR3 size: 16 residues. The germline CDR1 and CDR2 sequences are SEHNR and FQNEAQ (reference sequence). The junction had 12 bases not matched to a gene; V was cut back by 6 bases and J by 5 bases. CDR3 bases: TGTGCCAGCAGTCCGACCGGGACAGGGGAGGTGGAGACCCAGTACTTC. Its translation: CASSPTGTGEVETQYF.

This chain links TRBV2 with TRBJ2-1; TRBD2 matches 14 bases. Losses at the gene ends were 6 bases for V and 4 bases for J; bases not matched to a gene: 14. Germline CDR1 and CDR2: SNHLY and FYNNEI. This CDR3 region has 19 residues. In nucleotides, the CDR3 is TGTGCCAGCAGACCGTTACGGACTAGCGGGGGGAACCTTTACAATGAGCAGTTCTTC. As protein: CASRPLRTSGGNLYNEQFF.

The sample holds a few counts of this clonotype. A read error may explain this, as a much larger clone is one base away. This chain links TRBV5-1 with TRBJ2-2; D may be TRBD2 (5 bases). This CDR3 has 14 residues. Germline CDR1 is SGHRS and CDR2 is YFSETQ. The CDR3: CASSLGGPPGELLF. The CDR3 coding sequence is TGCGCCAGCAGCTTGGGAGGGCCCCCCGGGGAGCTGCTTTTT.